This is a list of T cell receptor beta chains from one sample in a study of patients and donors after allogeneic stem cell transplantation. Each CDR3 protein gets one entry after TCRdb re-called the RT-PCR reads with MiXCR. This sample has approximately 140,000 distinct CDR3 sequences; about 36% occur once, and the top ten carry around half. The sequencing sample was made of blood, either unsorted or a sorted T cell fraction (not recorded which). These receptors all stem from a human donor who was either an allogeneic HSCT recipient or a stem cell or donor lymphocyte infusion donor (not recorded which). It is not recorded whose cells these are; they may come from a transplant donor. Each CDR3 is given with its conserved first and last residue. D genes are given only for firm matches. The size entry is marked missing in some rows and otherwise reads once, few, many or a size class.

clone size: .; D gene: .; V gene: TRBV7-9; J gene: TRBJ2-5; CDR3 DNA: TGTGCCAGCAGCTTATGGGAGACCCAGTACTTC; CDR3 protein: CASSLWETQYF
clone size: few; D gene: .; V gene: TRBV28; J gene: TRBJ1-3; CDR3 DNA: TGTGCCAGCAGACCTCCGGGGGACATTGGAAACACCATATATTTT; CDR3 protein: CASRPPGDIGNTIYF
clone size: few; D gene: .; V gene: TRBV28; J gene: TRBJ1-5; CDR3 DNA: TGTGCCAGCAGTCCCCTCGGCCCAGGGAGGAGGCCCCAGCATTTT; CDR3 protein: CASSPLGPGRRPQHF
clone size: few; D gene: TRBD2; V gene: TRBV20-1; J gene: TRBJ2-7; CDR3 DNA: TGCAGTGCTACCATATCGGGAGGCAGCTCCTACGAGCAGTACTTC; CDR3 protein: CSATISGGSSYEQYF
clone size: .; D gene: .; V gene: TRBV27; J gene: TRBJ1-1; CDR3 DNA: TGTGCCAGCAGTCCATGGGTAGGTGTAGCTTTCTTT; CDR3 protein: CASSPWVGVAFF
clone size: .; D gene: .; V gene: TRBV12-3/TRBV12-4; J gene: TRBJ2-1; CDR3 DNA: TGTGCCAGCAGGCCAGGACCCTTCGACCACAATGAGCAGTTCTTC; CDR3 protein: CASRPGPFDHNEQFF
clone size: .; D gene: .; V gene: TRBV12-3/TRBV12-4; J gene: TRBJ1-3; CDR3 DNA: TGTGCCAGCAGTTTAGGGAAGTATCCGGGAAACACCATATATTTT; CDR3 protein: CASSLGKYPGNTIYF
clone size: .; D gene: .; V gene: TRBV29-1; J gene: TRBJ1-1; CDR3 DNA: TGCAGCGTTAAAGGGGACACTGAAGCTTTCTTT; CDR3 protein: CSVKGDTEAFF
clone size: .; D gene: .; V gene: TRBV12-3/TRBV12-4; J gene: TRBJ2-3; CDR3 DNA: TGTGCCAGCAGTCCCCAACTGGGTACGCAGTATTTT; CDR3 protein: CASSPQLGTQYF
clone size: few; D gene: TRBD1; V gene: TRBV5-6; J gene: TRBJ1-3; CDR3 DNA: TGTGCCAGCAGCTTGGCCGGGACAGGGTTGGCTGGAAACACCATATATTTT; CDR3 protein: CASSLAGTGLAGNTIYF
clone size: .; D gene: .; V gene: TRBV9; J gene: TRBJ1-2; CDR3 DNA: TGTGCCAGCAGCTCAACCGGGACTAACGGCTACACCTTC; CDR3 protein: CASSSTGTNGYTF
clone size: .; D gene: TRBD2; V gene: TRBV29-1; J gene: TRBJ2-1; CDR3 DNA: TGCAGCGTTCTTATAGCGGGGGTCCTCTACAATGAGCAGTTCTTC; CDR3 protein: CSVLIAGVLYNEQFF
clone size: once; D gene: .; V gene: TRBV12-3/TRBV12-4; J gene: TRBJ1-6; CDR3 DNA: TGTGCCAGCAGTTATAGGGGTGAGGGTAATTCACCCCTCCACTTT; CDR3 protein: CASSYRGEGNSPLHF
clone size: few; D gene: .; V gene: TRBV7-2; J gene: TRBJ2-2; CDR3 DNA: TGTGCCAGCAGCCCACAGGGGAACACCGGGGAGCTGTTTTTT; CDR3 protein: CASSPQGNTGELFF
clone size: few; D gene: .; V gene: TRBV6-5; J gene: TRBJ1-4; CDR3 DNA: TGTGCCAGCAGTCGGGAGTGGGGAAGGGAAAAACTGTTTTTT; CDR3 protein: CASSREWGREKLFF
clone size: few; D gene: .; V gene: TRBV7-3; J gene: TRBJ2-2; CDR3 DNA: TGTGCCAGCAGCTTACCTTCGGGCGGTACGAACACCGGGGAGCTGTTTTTT; CDR3 protein: CASSLPSGGTNTGELFF
clone size: once; D gene: .; V gene: TRBV6-6; J gene: TRBJ2-5; CDR3 DNA: TGTGCCAGCAGCCCCACGGGACCCCTATCGAGGCCCGAGACCCAGTACTTC; CDR3 protein: CASSPTGPLSRPETQYF
clone size: .; D gene: TRBD1; V gene: TRBV10-3; J gene: TRBJ2-5; CDR3 DNA: TGTGCCATCAGTGACGGACAGGGGATCCAAGAGACCCAGTACTTC; CDR3 protein: CAISDGQGIQETQYF
clone size: .; D gene: .; V gene: TRBV27; J gene: TRBJ1-6; CDR3 DNA: TGTGCCAGCAGTTCGGCGGAATCCTCACCCCTCCACTTT; CDR3 protein: CASSSAESSPLHF
clone size: few; D gene: .; V gene: TRBV10-3; J gene: TRBJ2-3; CDR3 DNA: TGTGCCATCAGCTACAGTTTATTGGGCACAGATACGCAGTATTTT; CDR3 protein: CAISYSLLGTDTQYF
clone size: .; D gene: .; V gene: TRBV3-1; J gene: TRBJ1-6; CDR3 DNA: TGTGCCAGCAGCTGGCAGGGGCCAAGCGATTCACCCCTCCACTTT; CDR3 protein: CASSWQGPSDSPLHF
clone size: .; D gene: .; V gene: TRBV4-3; J gene: TRBJ1-4; CDR3 DNA: TGCGCCAGCAGCCAAGAAGTAAGATGGTTTAATGAAAAACTGTTTTTT; CDR3 protein: CASSQEVRWFNEKLFF
clone size: .; D gene: TRBD1; V gene: TRBV19; J gene: TRBJ2-1; CDR3 DNA: TGTGCCAGTACCCAGGGGGCGATCGCCTACAATGAGCAGTTCTTC; CDR3 protein: CASTQGAIAYNEQFF
clone size: .; D gene: .; V gene: TRBV7-2; J gene: TRBJ1-5; CDR3 DNA: TGTGCCAGCAGCCCCAGTGCGGGGGGCAATCAGCCCCAGCATTTT; CDR3 protein: CASSPSAGGNQPQHF